This T cell receptor (beta chain) was sequenced during a study of regulatory T cells in long-lasting Graves disease. Study-wide context: Patients with new Graves' disease had used antithyroid drugs below 3 months. Overall study results and limits: Clonotypes that were public and shared totalled around 2,700 in persistent patients versus about a thousand in new patients.

Combining iRepertoire HTBI primers with Arm-PCR of CDR3 regions, the authors built TCR beta libraries. TCRdb used MiXCR to reprocess the multiplex PCR reads, holding one entry per CDR3 protein. Of 320,000 or so distinct CDR3 sequences listed, more than 15% were seen once; the top ten hold about 39%. The V and J ends lost 4 bases and 8 bases, in that order; junction bases with no gene match: 5. The CDR3 spans 13 residues. Germline CDR1 reads DFQATT; CDR2 reads SNEGSKA (reference sequence). This clonotype appeared a few times. No antigen is known for it. Time point described: newly diagnosed GD, antithyroid drugs for less than 3 months. PBMCs provided the RNA from which the TCR library was made.

The receptor comes from a female donor with Graves disease. The V call is TRBV20-1, the J call TRBJ2-1; 10 positions match TRBD1. This specimen was peripheral blood mononuclear cells (PBMCs), taken at new diagnosis, from a patient treated with antithyroid drugs. The CDR3 here is CSAMTGGAHEQFF. CDR3 bases: TGCAGTGCTATGACAGGGGGCGCGCATGAGCAGTTCTTC.